This T cell receptor (beta chain) was retrieved from a study of cytomegalovirus exposure and HLA in healthy donors. About the research overall: For the approximately 400 genotyped donors, roughly 80% fell within the Caucasian-associated ancestry cluster.

13 Jbeta primers and 60 Vbeta primers were used for the PCR. Here immunoSEQ multiplex PCR was the method, and the copy in TCRdb shows in-frame clones only, minus some. The sample has 150,000 or so clones; approximately 84% are singletons. This sequence originates from a woman aged 45-59 years in good health and CMV-seropositive. The source material was PBMCs.

In nucleotides, the CDR3 is TGTGCCAGCAGTTATCAGGGCTCAAGGTGGCCCCAGCATTTT. Translating gives CASSYQGSRWPQHF. This sequence joins TRBV6-6 and TRBJ1-5; D may be TRBD1 (5 bases). The germline gives CDR1 MNHNY, CDR2 SVGAGI (reference sequence). The CDR3 has 14 residues. The V and J ends lost 3 bases and 9 bases respectively, with 15 bases between them.